The sequence of this T cell receptor beta chain was determined in a study of long-term antiretroviral therapy in people with HIV. Germline V gives CDR1 SGDLS, CDR2 YYNGEE. CDR3 length: 15 residues. The V gene end was trimmed by 5 bases and the J gene end by 3 bases; junction bases not matched to a gene: 10. Treatment of all HIV participants took place in the United States. This clone was counted a few times. The antigen is unknown. Survey-level resolution applied to immunoSEQ assay v3.0. Clones were sequenced by immunoSEQ multiplex PCR, and TCRdb holds only the in-frame ones, with some missing. The sample has tens of thousands of clones, around 83% seen once. Whole-study results and caveats: Whichever time point was examined, clones expanded before ART dominated the repertoire. Transplant-donor-level diversity was not reached after ART, though diversity increased.

This TCR was sampled from a man between 60 and 75 years old with HIV. The chain carries TRBV9 and TRBJ2-7, with 8 nucleotides matching TRBD2. This specimen was unsorted PBMCs, taken 1.3 years after starting antiretroviral therapy. Written as DNA, the CDR3 is TGTGCCAGCAGTCCGAGCGGGAGTTATGACTACGAGCAGTACTTC. It is translated as CASSPSGSYDYEQYF.